Listed here are 6 T cell receptor beta chains from one sample, sequenced in a study of Ad26.COV2.S vaccination and SARS-CoV-2 variants. Treatment noted: some 20 received Ad26.COV2.S at low or high dose, single or two shots; 5 received placebo; per-sample allocation not given. Sampling was done on day 63 after the first vaccine or placebo injection. Here immunoSEQ multiplex PCR was the method, and the copy in TCRdb shows in-frame clones only, minus some. The table lists 450,000 to 550,000 clones, about 88% of them singletons, with approximately 2.5% in the top ten. Sequences were derived from peripheral blood, sampled in a trial of Ad26.COV2.S vaccine versus placebo. These receptors all come from a person aged 18-65 years who received the Ad26.COV2.S COVID-19 vaccine or a placebo.

The V and J genes are TRBV28 and TRBJ2-4; no definite D call. CDR1 and CDR2 from the germline V gene are MDHEN and SYDVKM. The CDR3 length is 11 residues. Trimming shortened V by 5 bases and J by 8 bases, and 7 bases separated the two germline ends. The CDR3 region is CASSLNDIQYF. As DNA, the CDR3 is TGTGCCAGCAGTCTAAATGACATTCAGTACTTC.

The chain employs TRBV27 and TRBJ1-1; D is ambiguous. Per the germline V gene, CDR1 is MNHEY and CDR2 is SMNVEV (reference sequence). Trimming took 0 bases from V and 1 from J, leaving 9 bases between them. The CDR3 covers 15 residues. The CDR3 is CASSLSWTGNTEAFF. For the CDR3, the DNA is TGTGCCAGCAGTTTATCCTGGACCGGGAACACTGAAGCTTTCTTT.

This chain connects TRBV24-1 to TRBJ2-1, with a weak D call TRBD2 (8 bases). CDR3 length equals 15 residues. Trimming cost V 3 bases and J 10 bases, with 18 bases left between them. Germline assignment: CDR1 KGHDR and CDR2 SFDVKD. The chain's CDR3 is CATSDHPGRGPEQFF. CDR3 in DNA: TGTGCCACCAGTGATCACCCCGGGAGGGGGCCGGAGCAGTTCTTC.

The chain uses TRBV28 and TRBJ1-6; D gene ambiguous. The CDR3 is 12 amino acids. Per germline, CDR1 MDHEN and CDR2 SYDVKM. The V end lost 4 bases, the J end lost 7 bases, and 5 bases lay between the germline ends. CDR3 region: CASSSANSPLHF. The DNA for the CDR3 is TGTGCCAGCAGTTCAGCGAATTCACCCCTCCACTTT.

The genes are TRBV11-2 and TRBJ2-5, with a weak D call TRBD1 (6 bases). V gave up 5 bases and J gave up 0 bases, with 10 bases separating them. CDR1 and CDR2 from the germline V gene are SGHAT and FQNNGV. CDR3 length equals 14 residues. The CDR3 here is CASSGTGYQETQYF. CDR3 DNA: TGTGCCAGCAGCGGAACAGGGTACCAAGAGACCCAGTACTTC.

This clone was seen a single time. The chain employs TRBV11-2 and TRBJ2-1, with D possibly being TRBD2 (6 bases). Between the trimmed V and J ends, which lost 6 bases and 3 bases, there was a span of 12 bases. The CDR3 length is 14 residues. Germline-derived CDR1 and CDR2 are SGHAT and FQNNGV. CDR3 nucleotide sequence: TGTGCCAGCAGATCCGGGACTTTCTACAATGAGCAGTTCTTC. Its translation is CASRSGTFYNEQFF.